Following are 11 T cell receptor beta chains from one sample sequenced in a study of human T cells and chemical hapten exposure. Time point meaning: patch test 1, 2 weeks after DPC sensitization. Treatment reported: therapeutic diphenylcyclopropenone sensitization with weekly scalp DPC. MiXCR, applied by TCRdb to the RACE reads, yields one record per CDR3 protein. The sample includes 300,000 to 450,000 distinct CDR3 sequences, around 5% of them seen just once. The sequencing here drew on whole blood, taken in connection with sensitization to the hapten diphenylcyclopropenone (DPC). The receptors derive from a woman between 50 and 59 years old with alopecia areata. Some clones in this sample may be carry-over from other donors' samples.

This clonotype was found a few times. The chain carries TRBV7-2 and TRBJ2-5, with 11 bases fitting TRBD2. CDR1 and CDR2 (germline): SGHTA, FQGNSA. Trimming cost V 5 bases and J 1 base; bases outside gene matches: 6. The CDR3 extends over 16 amino acids. CDR3 DNA sequence: TGTGCCAGCAGCCCCGGACTAGCGGGCTTCCAAGAGACCCAGTACTTC. This translates into CASSPGLAGFQETQYF.

The sample holds many counts of this clonotype. The V and J genes are TRBV9 and TRBJ2-7; 9 nucleotides align to TRBD1. Germline V lookup: CDR1 SGDLS, CDR2 YYNGEE. The J segment lost 0 bases and the V segment lost 4 bases, leaving 5 bases of the junction unmatched. The CDR3 contains 15 residues. The CDR3 loop reads CASSPGTGNSYEQYF. The DNA of the CDR3 is TGTGCCAGCAGCCCAGGGACAGGGAACTCCTACGAGCAGTACTTC.

In its sample, this clonotype was seen many times. This sequence joins TRBV4-2 and TRBJ1-2, with D maybe TRBD1 (6 bases). Trimming took off 4 bases at V and 3 bases at J, with 9 bases between the two ends. Germline V gene sequence: CDR1 LGHNA, CDR2 YNFKEQ. The CDR3 is 13 residues long. This CDR3 is CASSPSGDYGYTF. The DNA for the CDR3 is TGTGCCAGCAGCCCGTCAGGGGACTATGGCTACACCTTC.

The table lists this clonotype with many counts. This chain connects TRBV11-2 to TRBJ1-1; D is undetermined. The germline CDR1 and CDR2 sequences are SGHAT and FQNNGV. The CDR3 consists of 15 residues. The V and J ends lost 4 bases and 0 bases respectively, with 12 bases between them. The CDR3 DNA is TGTGCCAGCAGCTCGAAGACCCACTTGAACACTGAAGCTTTCTTT. Its protein product is CASSSKTHLNTEAFF.

Many counts were recorded for this clonotype. The chain carries TRBV6-1 and TRBJ1-5; D unresolved. The germline V gene encodes CDR1 MNHNS and CDR2 SASEGT. The CDR3 length is 14 residues. V lost 3 bases and J lost 5, with 11 bases in between. CDR3 residues: CASSEDHDDQPQHF. Here the CDR3 DNA reads TGTGCCAGCAGTGAGGACCACGATGATCAGCCCCAGCATTTT.

This clonotype was recorded at least ten times. The chain links TRBV5-1 to TRBJ1-4; TRBD1 matches 11 bases. V shed 2 bases and J 3 bases; nucleotides not matched to a gene: 6. The CDR3 runs 17 residues. Germline V gene sequence: CDR1 SGHRS, CDR2 YFSETQ. The CDR3 DNA reads TGCGCCAGCAGCTTTGGGACAGGGGGATCAGCTAATGAAAAACTGTTTTTT. Translating it yields CASSFGTGGSANEKLFF.

This clonotype has at least ten counts. V and J are TRBV6-5 and TRBJ2-1, with TRBD1 identical over 10 bases. Germline CDR1 reads MNHEY; CDR2 reads SVGAGI. Unmatched junction bases numbered 7, after V lost 6 bases and J lost 8 bases. The CDR3 is 14 amino acids. CDR3 amino acids: CASRGTGVGDEQFF. Written as DNA, the CDR3 is TGTGCCAGCAGAGGGACAGGGGTGGGCGATGAGCAGTTCTTC.

This clonotype was observed a handful of times. The chain combines TRBV5-4 with TRBJ2-7; no definite D call. Per the germline V gene, CDR1 is SGHNT and CDR2 is YYREEE (reference sequence). Trimming took 0 bases from V and 0 from J, leaving 4 bases between them. This CDR3 spans 13 amino acids. The CDR3 DNA is TGTGCCAGCAGCTTGGGGAACTCCTACGAGCAGTACTTC. It encodes CASSLGNSYEQYF. The complete variable domain, with remaining parts taken from reference TRBV5-4 and TRBJ2-7, reads ETGVTQSPTHLIKTRGQQVTLRCSSQSGHNTVSWYQQALGQGPQFIFQYYREEENGRGNFPPRFSGLQFPNYSSELNVNALELDDSALYLCASSLGNSYEQYFGPGTRLTVT.

The V call is TRBV29-1, the J call TRBJ1-2; no reliable D call. With 6 bases removed from V and 0 bases from J, the gap between germline ends came to 17 bases. Germline CDR1 SQVTM, CDR2 ANQGSEA. The CDR3 has 15 residues. CDR3 bases: TGCAGCGTGGCCTCCTTAGTAGGGTCTAACTATGGCTACACCTTC. Its translation: CSVASLVGSNYGYTF.

Many counts were recorded for this clonotype. V and J are TRBV7-2 and TRBJ2-1; 8 positions agree with TRBD2. Trimming at V came to 5 bases and at J to 10 bases, leaving 13 bases not matched to a gene. Germline V gene sequence: CDR1 SGHTA, CDR2 FQGNSA. This CDR3 comprises 15 residues. The DNA for the CDR3 is TGTGCCAGCAGCCCGGGGGGAGCGGGAGTTTCCGAGCAGTTCTTC. Protein: CASSPGGAGVSEQFF.

This clonotype came up many times. The chain combines TRBV9 with TRBJ2-1; 8 bases map to TRBD1. The V segment lost 0 bases and the J segment 7 bases; nucleotides outside the gene matches: 3. Germline V gene lookup returns CDR1 SGDLS and CDR2 YYNGEE. This CDR3 is 14 amino acids long. The DNA for the CDR3 is TGTGCCAGCAGCGTAGGAACAGGGGGGAATGAGCAGTTCTTC. Translated: CASSVGTGGNEQFF.